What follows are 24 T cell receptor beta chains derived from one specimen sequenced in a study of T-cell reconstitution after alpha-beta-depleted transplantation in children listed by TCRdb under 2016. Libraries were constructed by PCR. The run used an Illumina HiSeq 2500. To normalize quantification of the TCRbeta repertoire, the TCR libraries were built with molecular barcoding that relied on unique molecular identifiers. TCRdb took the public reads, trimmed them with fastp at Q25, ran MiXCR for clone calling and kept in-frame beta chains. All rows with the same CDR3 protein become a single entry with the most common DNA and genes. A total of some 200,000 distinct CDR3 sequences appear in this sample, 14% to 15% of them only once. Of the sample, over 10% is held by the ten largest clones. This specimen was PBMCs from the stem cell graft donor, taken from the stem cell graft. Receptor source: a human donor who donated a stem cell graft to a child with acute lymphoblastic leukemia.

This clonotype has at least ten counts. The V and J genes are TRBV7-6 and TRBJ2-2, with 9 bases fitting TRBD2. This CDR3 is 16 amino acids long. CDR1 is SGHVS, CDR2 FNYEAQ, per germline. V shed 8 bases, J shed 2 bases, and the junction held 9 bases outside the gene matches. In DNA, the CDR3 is TGTGCCAGCGCCAGGCTAGCGGGAACAAACACCGGGGAGCTGTTTTTT. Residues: CASARLAGTNTGELFF.

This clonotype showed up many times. The CDR3 sequence is CSAALQVSQPQHF. CDR3 DNA sequence: TGCAGTGCAGCCCTACAGGTTAGTCAGCCCCAGCATTTT. The chain combines TRBV20-1 with TRBJ1-5, with a tentative D call TRBD1 (5 bases). This CDR3 is 13 amino acids long. Germline V gene lookup returns CDR1 DFQATT and CDR2 SNEGSKA (reference sequence). V gave up 6 bases and J gave up 6 bases, with 15 bases separating them.

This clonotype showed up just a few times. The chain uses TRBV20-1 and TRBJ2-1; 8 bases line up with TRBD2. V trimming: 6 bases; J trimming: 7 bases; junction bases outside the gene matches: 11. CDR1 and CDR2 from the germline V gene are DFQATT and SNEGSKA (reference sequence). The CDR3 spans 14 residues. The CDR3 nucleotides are TGCAGTGCCAATCCCGGGAGGGCCGAGAATGAGCAGTTCTTC. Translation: CSANPGRAENEQFF.

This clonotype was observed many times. The CDR3 DNA reads as TGTGCCAGCAGTTTTATGTTTGGGGGAGGATTCTCCTACAATGAGCAGTTCTTC. Its translation is CASSFMFGGGFSYNEQFF. J is TRBJ2-1 and V is TRBV12-3 or TRBV12-4; D perhaps matches TRBD2 (6 bases). The germline V and J ends were trimmed by 3 bases and 0 bases, with 18 bases remaining between them. There are 18 residues in the CDR3.

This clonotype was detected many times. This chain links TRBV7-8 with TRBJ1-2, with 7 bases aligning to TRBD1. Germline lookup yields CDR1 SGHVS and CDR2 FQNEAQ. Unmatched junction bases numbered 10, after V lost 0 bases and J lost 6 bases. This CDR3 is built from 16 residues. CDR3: CASSLAPGQKLHGYTF. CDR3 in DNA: TGTGCCAGCAGCTTAGCCCCGGGACAGAAATTGCATGGCTACACCTTC.

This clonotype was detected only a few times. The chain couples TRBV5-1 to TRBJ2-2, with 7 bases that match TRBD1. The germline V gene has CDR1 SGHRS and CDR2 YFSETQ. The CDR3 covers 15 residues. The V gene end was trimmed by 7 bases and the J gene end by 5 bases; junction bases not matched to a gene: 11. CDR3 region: CASWKGAGRTGELFF. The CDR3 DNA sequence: TGCGCCAGCTGGAAGGGGGCAGGGCGAACCGGGGAGCTGTTTTTT.

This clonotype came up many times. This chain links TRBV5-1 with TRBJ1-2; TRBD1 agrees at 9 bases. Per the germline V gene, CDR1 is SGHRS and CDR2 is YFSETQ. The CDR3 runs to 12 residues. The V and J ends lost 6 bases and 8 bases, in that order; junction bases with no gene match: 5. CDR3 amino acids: CASNPTGGGYTF. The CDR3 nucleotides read TGCGCCAGCAACCCGACAGGGGGAGGCTACACCTTC.

The CDR3 coding sequence is TGTGCCAGCAGTTCTCCGCCGGGACTAGCTTTCACAGATACGCAGTATTTT. Encoded protein: CASSSPPGLAFTDTQYF. The chain links TRBV6-5 to TRBJ2-3; the match to TRBD2 covers 9 bases. CDR3 length: 17 residues. J lost 2 bases, V lost 4 bases, and 10 bases had no gene match. Germline CDR1 MNHEY, CDR2 SVGAGI.

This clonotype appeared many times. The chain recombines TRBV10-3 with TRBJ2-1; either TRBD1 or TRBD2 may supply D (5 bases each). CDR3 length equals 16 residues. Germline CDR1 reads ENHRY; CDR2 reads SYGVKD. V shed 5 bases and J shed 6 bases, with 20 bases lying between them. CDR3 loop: CAISFSGTETANEQFF. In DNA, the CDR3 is TGTGCCATCAGTTTTTCCGGGACGGAGACCGCCAATGAGCAGTTCTTC.

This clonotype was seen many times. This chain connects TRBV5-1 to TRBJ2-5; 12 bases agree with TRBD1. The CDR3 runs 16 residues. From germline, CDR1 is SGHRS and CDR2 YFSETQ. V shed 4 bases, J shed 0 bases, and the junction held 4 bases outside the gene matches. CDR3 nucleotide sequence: TGCGCCAGCAGCGGCGGGACAGGGGGCTACCAAGAGACCCAGTACTTC. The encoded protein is CASSGGTGGYQETQYF.

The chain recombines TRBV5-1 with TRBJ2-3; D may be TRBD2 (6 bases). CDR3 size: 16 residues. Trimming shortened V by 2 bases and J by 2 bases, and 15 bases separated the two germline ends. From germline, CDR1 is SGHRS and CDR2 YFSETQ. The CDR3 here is CASSFGRGGPTDTQYF. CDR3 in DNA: TGCGCCAGCAGCTTTGGTAGGGGAGGTCCCACAGATACGCAGTATTTT.

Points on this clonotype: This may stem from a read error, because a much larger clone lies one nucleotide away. CDR3 in amino acids: CASSFGPDEQCF. In nucleotides, the CDR3 is TGCGCCAGCAGCTTTGGGCCCGACGAGCAGTGCTTC. The chain has TRBV4-1 and TRBJ2-7; D gene ambiguous. CDR1 is MGHRA, CDR2 YSYEKL, per germline. This CDR3 region has 12 residues.

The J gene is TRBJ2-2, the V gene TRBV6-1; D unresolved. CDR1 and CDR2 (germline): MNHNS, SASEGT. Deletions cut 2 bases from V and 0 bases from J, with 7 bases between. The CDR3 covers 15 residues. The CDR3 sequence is CASSEIWTNTGELFF. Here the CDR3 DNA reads TGTGCCAGCAGTGAAATATGGACGAACACCGGGGAGCTGTTTTTT.

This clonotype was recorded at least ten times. CDR3 DNA sequence: TGCGCCAGCCAGGAAACTGGGGCCAACGTCCTGACTTTC. As protein: CASQETGANVLTF. J is TRBJ2-6 and V is TRBV5-1; no firm D call. This CDR3 contains 13 residues. Trimming removed 7 bases from V and 2 bases from J, with 7 bases in between. Germline CDR1 and CDR2: SGHRS and YFSETQ.

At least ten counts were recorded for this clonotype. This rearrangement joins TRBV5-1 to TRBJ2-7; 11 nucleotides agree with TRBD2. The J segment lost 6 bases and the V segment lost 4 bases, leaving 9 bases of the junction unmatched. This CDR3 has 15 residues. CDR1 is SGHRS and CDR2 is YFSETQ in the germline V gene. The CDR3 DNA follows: TGCGCCAGCAGCGACATACTAGCGGGAGTAGGCGAGCAGTACTTC. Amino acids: CASSDILAGVGEQYF. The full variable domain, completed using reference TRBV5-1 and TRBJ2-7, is KAGVTQTPRYLIKTRGQQVTLSCSPISGHRSVSWYQQTPGQGLQFLFEYFSETQRNKGNFPGRFSGRQFSNSRSEMNVSTLELGDSALYLCASSDILAGVGEQYFGPGTRLTVT.

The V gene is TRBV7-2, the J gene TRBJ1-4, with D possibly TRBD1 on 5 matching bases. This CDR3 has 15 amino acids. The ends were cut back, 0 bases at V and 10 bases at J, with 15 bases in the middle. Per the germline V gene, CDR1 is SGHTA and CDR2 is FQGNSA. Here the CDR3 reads CASSLAPGPERKLFF. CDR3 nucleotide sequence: TGTGCCAGCAGCTTAGCCCCAGGGCCCGAAAGAAAACTGTTTTTT.

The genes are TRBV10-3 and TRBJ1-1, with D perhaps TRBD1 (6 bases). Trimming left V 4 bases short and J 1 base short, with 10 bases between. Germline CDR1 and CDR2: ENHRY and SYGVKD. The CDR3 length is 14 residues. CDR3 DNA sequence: TGTGCCATCAGTGGAGGGGGGAGGAACACTGAAGCTTTCTTT. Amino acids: CAISGGGRNTEAFF.

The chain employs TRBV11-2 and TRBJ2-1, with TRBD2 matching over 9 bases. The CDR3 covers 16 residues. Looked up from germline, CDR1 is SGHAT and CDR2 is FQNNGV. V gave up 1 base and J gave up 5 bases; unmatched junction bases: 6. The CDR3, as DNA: TGTGCCAGCAGCTTAGGTGCTCTAGCGGGACACAATGAGCAGTTCTTC. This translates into CASSLGALAGHNEQFF.

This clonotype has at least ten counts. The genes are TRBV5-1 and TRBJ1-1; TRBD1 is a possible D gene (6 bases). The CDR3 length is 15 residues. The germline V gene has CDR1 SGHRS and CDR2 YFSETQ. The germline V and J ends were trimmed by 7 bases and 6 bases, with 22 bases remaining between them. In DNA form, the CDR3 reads TGCGCCAGCGCCACTGGGGGGGGCGCTTCCCCTGAAGCTTTCTTT. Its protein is CASATGGGASPEAFF.

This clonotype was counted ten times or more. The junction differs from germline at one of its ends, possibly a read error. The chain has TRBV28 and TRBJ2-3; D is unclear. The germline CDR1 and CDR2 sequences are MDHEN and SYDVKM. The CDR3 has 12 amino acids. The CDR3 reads CASSSRVAVTDF. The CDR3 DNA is TGTGCCAGCAGTTCCCGGGTAGCTGTGACGGATTTT.

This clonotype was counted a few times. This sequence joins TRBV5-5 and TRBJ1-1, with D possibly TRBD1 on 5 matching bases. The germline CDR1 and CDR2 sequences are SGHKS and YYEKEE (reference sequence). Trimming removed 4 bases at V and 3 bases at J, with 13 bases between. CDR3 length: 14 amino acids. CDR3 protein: CASSLTGTHTEAFF. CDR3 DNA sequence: TGTGCCAGCAGCCTAACTGGGACCCACACTGAAGCTTTCTTT.

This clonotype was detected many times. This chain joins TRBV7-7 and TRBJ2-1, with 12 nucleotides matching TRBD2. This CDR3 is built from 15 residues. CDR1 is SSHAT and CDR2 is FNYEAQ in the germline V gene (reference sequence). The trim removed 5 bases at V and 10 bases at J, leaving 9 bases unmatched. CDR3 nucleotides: TGTGCCAGCAGCCCCGGGACTAGCGGGTATTCGGAGCAGTTCTTC. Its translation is CASSPGTSGYSEQFF.

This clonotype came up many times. CDR3: CASSLALAGRTDTQYF. Written as DNA, the CDR3 is TGCGCCAGCAGCTTGGCCCTAGCGGGACGCACAGATACGCAGTATTTT. This chain connects TRBV5-1 to TRBJ2-3, with 9 bases identical to TRBD2. The CDR3 covers 16 residues. Trimming took 0 bases from V and 1 from J; bases not matched to a gene: 3. Germline assignment: CDR1 SGHRS and CDR2 YFSETQ.

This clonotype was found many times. The CDR3 bases are TGTGCCAGCTCTACCTGGGACAGGCGTAAAGAGAATGAAAAACTGTTTTTT. It translates to CASSTWDRRKENEKLFF. The rearrangement joins TRBV11-2 to TRBJ1-4; 8 bases are shared with TRBD1. J lost 5 bases, V lost 8 bases, and 16 bases had no gene match. CDR1 and CDR2 (germline): SGHAT, FQNNGV. The CDR3 is 17 residues long.